This T cell receptor beta chain derives from a study of control samples from healthy donors and cancer patients. The ends were cut back, 2 bases at V and 4 bases at J, with 8 bases in the middle. CDR3 length equals 13 residues. Per the germline V gene, CDR1 is MNHNS and CDR2 is SASEGT. Profiled with immunoSEQ multiplex PCR; TCRdb holds only in-frame clones, not every one. The sample has 150,000 to 200,000 clones; almost 90% are singletons. Sequencing was performed on blood. The chain employs TRBV6-1 and TRBJ1-1; possibly TRBD1 for D (6 bases). The clonotype was recovered from a woman between 45 and 65 years old in good health. The CDR3 region has the DNA TGTGCCAGCAGTGAAATAGGGGGCACTGAAGCTTTCTTT. This sequence encodes CASSEIGGTEAFF.